This T cell receptor beta chain was recovered during a study of control samples from healthy donors and cancer patients. Trimming removed 2 bases at V and 2 bases at J, with 10 bases between. CDR3 length equals 15 residues. Germline V lookup: CDR1 ENHRY, CDR2 SYGVKD. Assay: immunoSEQ multiplex PCR; the TCRdb copy retains only in-frame clones and omits some. This sample has 200,000 to 250,000 clones, with 90% to 95% found just once. The genes are TRBV10-3 and TRBJ1-5; a weak D match, TRBD1 (6 bases). The receptor was derived from a man aged 45-65 years in good health. Sequencing used blood. The CDR3 sequence: CAISEHRVGNQPQHF. In nucleotides, the CDR3 is TGTGCCATCAGTGAGCACAGGGTTGGCAATCAGCCCCAGCATTTT.